These 32 T cell receptor beta chains came from one sample sequenced in a study of OX40 agonist ivuxolimab in advanced cancers. The data were produced by immunoSEQ multiplex PCR, yet TCRdb's version contains in-frame clones alone and is incomplete. The sample has about 45,000 clones; 80% to 90% are singletons. Sequenced material: CD4+ or CD8+ T cells sorted from blood, taken in a trial of the OX40 agonist ivuxolimab. These receptors were obtained from an adult with an advanced solid tumor such as melanoma, head and neck, liver or kidney cancer.

V is TRBV11-2 and J is TRBJ2-7, with D perhaps matching TRBD2 (5 bases). V was pared by 3 bases and J by 4 bases, with 10 bases between. Looked up from germline, CDR1 is SGHAT and CDR2 is FQNNGV. The CDR3 consists of 13 residues. The chain's CDR3 is CASSFSGSYEQYF. DNA for the CDR3: TGTGCCAGCAGCTTCTCGGGAAGTTACGAGCAGTACTTC.

The rearrangement uses TRBV2 and TRBJ2-3; 7 nucleotides align to TRBD2. There are 18 residues in the CDR3. V trimming: 8 bases; J trimming: 0 bases; junction bases outside the gene matches: 17. Germline loops: CDR1 SNHLY, CDR2 FYNNEI. DNA for the CDR3: TGTGCCAGCGGAGGAGGAGAGGGAGGGGAGTTTAGCACAGATACGCAGTATTTT. Residues: CASGGGEGGEFSTDTQYF.

The chain couples TRBV27 to TRBJ2-1; D not certain. V was pared by 5 bases and J by 7 bases, with 18 bases between. CDR3 length: 15 amino acids. Per germline, CDR1 MNHEY and CDR2 SMNVEV (reference sequence). This CDR3 reads CASSQARQFGNEQFF. CDR3 DNA: TGTGCCAGCAGTCAAGCGAGGCAGTTCGGGAATGAGCAGTTCTTC.

The V and J genes are TRBV11-2 and TRBJ2-4, with D possibly TRBD1 on 5 matching bases. The length of the CDR3 is 16 residues. Looked up from germline, CDR1 is SGHAT and CDR2 is FQNNGV. V lost 3 bases to trimming and J lost 1 base, with 13 bases between them. The CDR3 region is CASSLTEKGAKNIQYF. The CDR3 nucleotides are TGTGCCAGCAGCTTGACAGAGAAGGGGGCCAAAAACATTCAGTACTTC.

Here the CDR3 reads CASSQEGEGSNQPQHF. The CDR3 DNA sequence: TGCGCCAGCAGCCAAGAGGGCGAAGGGAGCAATCAGCCCCAGCATTTT. The chain uses TRBV4-1 and TRBJ1-5; D gene unclear. V was pared by 0 bases and J by 1 base, with 10 bases between. Germline V gene data show CDR1 as MGHRA and CDR2 as YSYEKL. The CDR3 spans 16 residues.

This clone has only a few counts. The V gene is TRBV13, the J gene TRBJ2-7, with D tentatively TRBD1 or TRBD2 (5 bases each). The germline V gene has CDR1 PRHDT and CDR2 FYEKMQ (reference sequence). This CDR3 has 13 amino acids. V was cut by 0 bases and J by 6 bases, with 9 bases left in between. The CDR3 nucleotides are TGTGCCAGCAGCTTAGGTGCGAGGGGCGAGCAGTACTTC. Translating it yields CASSLGARGEQYF. Drawing the rest from reference TRBV13 and TRBJ2-7, the complete variable domain is AAGVIQSPRHLIKEKRETATLKCYPIPRHDTVYWYQQGPGQDPQFLISFYEKMQSDKGSIPDRFSAQQFSDYHSELNMSSLELGDSALYFCASSLGARGEQYFGPGTRLTVT.

The V call is TRBV7-9, the J call TRBJ2-5; 9 bases match TRBD1. Germline CDR1 SEHNR, CDR2 FQNEAQ (reference sequence). CDR3 length: 15 residues. Trimming at V came to 2 bases and at J to 2 bases, leaving 3 bases not matched to a gene. For the CDR3, the DNA is TGTGCCAGCAGCTTACGGACAGGGGTTCAAGAGACCCAGTACTTC. Protein product: CASSLRTGVQETQYF.

V gene TRBV9 combines with J gene TRBJ1-2, with D possibly TRBD1 on 5 matching bases. CDR1 and CDR2 from the germline V gene are SGDLS and YYNGEE. The CDR3 loop spans 15 amino acids. V was pared by 3 bases and J by 4 bases, with 16 bases between. The CDR3 bases are TGTGCCAGCAGCGGATCACAGGACATCGGCTATGGCTACACCTTC. The encoded protein is CASSGSQDIGYGYTF.

This chain joins TRBV7-8 and TRBJ2-7, with 7 bases fitting TRBD1. With 4 bases clipped from V and 5 bases from J, the junction kept 5 bases outside the gene matches. Germline V gene lookup returns CDR1 SGHVS and CDR2 FQNEAQ. The CDR3 is made up of 13 amino acids. CDR3 region: CASSSKGAHEQYF. CDR3 nucleotide sequence: TGTGCCAGCAGCTCCAAGGGGGCGCACGAGCAGTACTTC.

J is TRBJ2-5 and V is TRBV5-8; 7 bases fit TRBD1. Trimming at V came to 4 bases and at J to 3 bases, leaving 12 bases not matched to a gene. This CDR3 comprises 16 residues. Per the germline V gene, CDR1 is SGHTS and CDR2 is YDEGEE. Here the CDR3 DNA reads TGTGCCAGCAGCATTCCACAGGGGAGAAGTGAAGAGACCCAGTACTTC. The encoded protein is CASSIPQGRSEETQYF.

The chain recombines TRBV10-3 with TRBJ2-1; TRBD2 matches 12 bases. This CDR3 spans 15 amino acids. The junction had 2 bases not matched to a gene; V was cut back by 4 bases and J by 4 bases. Germline lookup yields CDR1 ENHRY and CDR2 SYGVKD. CDR3 sequence reads: CAISGLAGAYNEQFF. For the CDR3, the DNA is TGTGCCATCAGTGGACTAGCGGGGGCGTACAATGAGCAGTTCTTC.

The J gene is TRBJ1-1, the V gene TRBV28; unclear D gene. Per the germline V gene, CDR1 is MDHEN and CDR2 is SYDVKM. V lost 5 bases and J lost 3, with 13 bases in between. The CDR3 has 14 residues. This CDR3 reads CASSPPREDTEAFF. The CDR3 coding sequence is TGTGCCAGCAGTCCACCCCGGGAAGACACTGAAGCTTTCTTT.

The rearrangement joins TRBV27 to TRBJ2-3; TRBD2 is a possible D gene (5 bases). CDR3 length: 14 amino acids. The germline V and J ends were trimmed by 4 bases and 6 bases, with 14 bases remaining between them. CDR1 is MNHEY, CDR2 SMNVEV, per germline (reference sequence). The CDR3 DNA reads as TGTGCCAGCAGTTCCCCCCTGTGGGAGGATACGCAGTATTTT. Encoded protein: CASSSPLWEDTQYF.

The V gene is TRBV9, the J gene TRBJ1-2, with a possible D match to TRBD1 (6 bases). This CDR3 spans 14 amino acids. V was pared by 2 bases and J by 2 bases, with 10 bases between. Germline CDR1 SGDLS, CDR2 YYNGEE. Here the CDR3 DNA reads TGTGCCAGCAGCGTCAACAGGGCGAACTATGGCTACACCTTC. Amino acid sequence: CASSVNRANYGYTF.

The chain recombines TRBV7-6 with TRBJ2-5; possibly TRBD2 for D (5 bases). The CDR3 spans 15 residues. V lost 5 bases, J lost 4 bases, and 17 bases lay in between. Germline CDR1 is SGHVS and CDR2 is FNYEAQ. In nucleotides, the CDR3 is TGTGCCAGCAGCGGCGACGACGGGATTGGAGAGACCCAGTACTTC. It encodes CASSGDDGIGETQYF. Full variable domain (outside the CDR3, taken from reference TRBV7-6 and TRBJ2-5): GAGVSQSPRYKVTKRGQDVALRCDPISGHVSLYWYRQALGQGPEFLTYFNYEAQQDKSGLPNDRFSAERPEGSISTLTIQRTEQRDSAMYRCASSGDDGIGETQYFGPGTRLLVL.

The chain couples TRBV2 to TRBJ1-4; 10 nucleotides match TRBD1. Germline lookup yields CDR1 SNHLY and CDR2 FYNNEI. The CDR3 extends over 14 amino acids. V lost 4 bases, J lost 6 bases, and 2 bases stayed unmatched. The chain's CDR3 is CASSATGGYEKLFF. The CDR3 DNA is TGTGCCAGCAGTGCGACAGGGGGCTATGAAAAACTGTTTTTT. Variable domain in full (rest from reference TRBV2 and TRBJ1-4): EPEVTQTPSHQVTQMGQEVILRCVPISNHLYFYWYRQILGQKVEFLVSFYNNEISEKSEIFDDQFSVERPDGSNFTLKIRSTKLEDSAMYFCASSATGGYEKLFFGSGTQLSVL.

This sequence joins TRBV7-8 and TRBJ2-7, with D possibly called TRBD1 or TRBD2 (6 bases each). The CDR3 sequence is 14 residues long. V was cut by 1 base and J by 2 bases, with 9 bases left in between. Germline assignment: CDR1 SGHVS and CDR2 FQNEAQ. CDR3 coding DNA: TGTGCCAGCAGCTTAGAGGGGGGCCCCTACGAGCAGTACTTC. It specifies CASSLEGGPYEQYF.

The V gene is TRBV7-9, the J gene TRBJ2-7; D might be TRBD1 (5 bases). Germline V gene data show CDR1 as SEHNR and CDR2 as FQNEAQ (reference sequence). Trimming removed 7 bases at V and 3 bases at J, with 10 bases between. This CDR3 region has 12 residues. CDR3 region: CASTGQRYEQYF. DNA of the CDR3: TGTGCCAGCACCGGACAACGCTACGAGCAGTACTTC.

The chain joins TRBV13 to TRBJ2-1; 7 bases map to TRBD2. Unmatched junction bases numbered 5, after V lost 5 bases and J lost 1 base. Germline CDR1 PRHDT, CDR2 FYEKMQ (reference sequence). This CDR3 is 15 amino acids long. CDR3: CASSTGGRSYNEQFF. The CDR3 DNA follows: TGTGCCAGCAGCACGGGAGGAAGGTCCTACAATGAGCAGTTCTTC.

J is TRBJ2-7 and V is TRBV4-1; no definite D call. Germline V gene data show CDR1 as MGHRA and CDR2 as YSYEKL. V lost 1 base and J 3 bases, leaving 13 bases between the germline ends. This CDR3 spans 15 amino acids. For the CDR3, the DNA is TGCGCCAGCAGCCAAGTCGGCACCGAAGGCTACGAGCAGTACTTC. It encodes CASSQVGTEGYEQYF.

This chain's CDR3 is CASSLVGPSSGNTIYF. The CDR3 DNA sequence: TGTGCCAGCAGCTTAGTGGGTCCGAGCTCTGGAAACACCATATATTTT. The chain combines TRBV7-9 with TRBJ1-3; D remains unclear. V lost 1 base, J lost 0 bases, and 10 bases lay in between. The CDR3 spans 16 residues. Germline loops: CDR1 SEHNR, CDR2 FQNEAQ (reference sequence). The whole variable domain, remainder taken from reference TRBV7-9 and TRBJ1-3, is DTGVSQNPRHKITKRGQNVTFRCDPISEHNRLYWYRQTLGQGPEFLTYFQNEAQLEKSRLLSDRFSAERPKGSFSTLEIQRTEQGDSAMYLCASSLVGPSSGNTIYFGEGSWLTVV.

This clone appeared once. V is TRBV5-8 and J is TRBJ1-4; the D is unclear. Germline assignment: CDR1 SGHTS and CDR2 YDEGEE. The CDR3 is 13 amino acids. Trimming removed 2 bases from V and 7 bases from J, with 9 bases in between. DNA for the CDR3: TGTGCCAGCAGCTTAGGAATTAGTGAAAAACTGTTTTTT. Translating gives CASSLGISEKLFF.

This chain joins TRBV27 and TRBJ2-7; D might be TRBD2 (5 bases). The CDR3 is made up of 13 amino acids. V lost 4 bases and J 1 base, leaving 8 bases between the germline ends. From germline, CDR1 is MNHEY and CDR2 SMNVEV (reference sequence). This CDR3 reads CASSYGLSYEQYF. In nucleotides, the CDR3 is TGTGCCAGCAGTTACGGACTTTCCTACGAGCAGTACTTC.

The chain couples TRBV7-2 to TRBJ1-2, with no clear D. The CDR3 covers 14 residues. Trimming pared 5 bases from V and 3 bases from J, leaving 13 bases between. Germline V lookup: CDR1 SGHTA, CDR2 FQGNSA. The CDR3 loop reads CASSPRTDDYGYTF. In nucleotides, the CDR3 is TGTGCCAGCAGCCCCCGAACAGACGACTATGGCTACACCTTC.

The rearrangement links TRBV5-1 to TRBJ2-7, with 7 bases matching TRBD1. After removal of 0 bases from V and 2 bases from J, the junction contained 5 bases not matched to a gene. Germline lookup yields CDR1 SGHRS and CDR2 YFSETQ. The CDR3 is 15 amino acids. The CDR3 coding sequence is TGCGCCAGCAGCTTGGGAAAACAGGGGACCTACGAGCAGTACTTC. This encodes CASSLGKQGTYEQYF.

The chain links TRBV7-2 to TRBJ2-1; 12 bases are shared with TRBD2. This CDR3 has 15 amino acids. J gave up 6 bases and V 6 bases, and 6 bases lay outside the gene matches. Per the germline V gene, CDR1 is SGHTA and CDR2 is FQGNSA. The CDR3 protein is CASSSSSGGANEQFF. The CDR3 nucleotides are TGTGCCAGCAGTTCCTCTAGCGGGGGGGCCAATGAGCAGTTCTTC.

J is TRBJ2-1 and V is TRBV18; 11 bases are a match to TRBD1. Germline V gives CDR1 KGHSH, CDR2 LQKENI. V was pared by 4 bases and J by 5 bases, with 4 bases of the junction left unmatched. The CDR3 is made up of 15 amino acids. CDR3 residues: CASSLGQGANNEQFF. The DNA for the CDR3 is TGTGCCAGCTCACTCGGACAGGGGGCGAACAATGAGCAGTTCTTC.

The chain is built from TRBV28 and TRBJ2-3; D not resolved. The CDR3 is 15 amino acids. The germline CDR1 and CDR2 sequences are MDHEN and SYDVKM. V lost 3 bases and J 0 bases, leaving 10 bases between the germline ends. In nucleotides, the CDR3 is TGTGCCAGCAGTTTTTTGGCCCCGAGCACAGATACGCAGTATTTT. The encoded protein is CASSFLAPSTDTQYF.

The chain has TRBV28 and TRBJ2-7; D may correspond to TRBD1 or TRBD2 (5 bases each). The CDR3 has 14 residues. V was trimmed by 5 bases and J by 5 bases, leaving 16 bases between them. CDR1 is MDHEN, CDR2 SYDVKM, per germline. The CDR3 DNA is TGTGCCAGCAGTCGACGAACAGGAGGCCACGAGCAGTACTTC. Amino acids: CASSRRTGGHEQYF.

The V call is TRBV27, the J call TRBJ1-4, with D unclear. The ends were cut back, 6 bases at V and 3 bases at J, with 17 bases in the middle. The V gene's germline CDR1 is MNHEY and CDR2 SMNVEV (reference sequence). This CDR3 spans 16 amino acids. CDR3 coding DNA: TGTGCCAGCAGCCCTAAACGTTATGTGGCTAATGAAAAACTGTTTTTT. Translation: CASSPKRYVANEKLFF.

The chain joins TRBV7-9 to TRBJ2-7; tentative D call: TRBD1 (6 bases). Trimming left V 5 bases short and J 1 base short, with 15 bases between. The CDR3 spans 15 residues. Germline CDR1 SEHNR, CDR2 FQNEAQ (reference sequence). The CDR3 DNA reads as TGTGCCAGCAGCGGGGGCAGGGCCGTTTCCTACGAGCAGTACTTC. Amino acids: CASSGGRAVSYEQYF.

This clone was counted a single time. The chain links TRBV27 to TRBJ1-1, with TRBD1 identical over 7 bases. The CDR3 covers 15 residues. V lost 4 bases to trimming and J lost 2 bases; unmatched junction nucleotides: 7. Looked up from germline, CDR1 is MNHEY and CDR2 is SMNVEV (reference sequence). CDR3 sequence: CASSWSLGGNTEAFF. In DNA form, the CDR3 reads TGTGCCAGCAGTTGGAGTTTAGGGGGCAACACTGAAGCTTTCTTT.